These T cell receptor beta chains were read from a single sample in a study of T cells after yellow fever vaccination. Via MiXCR, TCRdb re-called the 5' RACE reads, giving one row per CDR3 protein. The repertoire holds hundreds of thousands of distinct CDR3 sequences, with under 20% as singletons. Source: PBMCs, taken before the yellow fever booster vaccination. The receptors were sampled from a man between 18 and 35 years old who received the YFV17D yellow fever vaccine. Each CDR3 is given with its conserved first and last residue. A D gene is named only where the DNA matches it firmly. Where a row states a size, it is once, few, many or the class of an expanded clone; other rows omit it.

V: TRBV4-3
size: many
J: TRBJ2-3
D: TRBD2
DNA: TGCGCCAGCAGCCTTCGGACTAGCGGGGGGGGTGCAGATACGCAGTATTTT
CDR3: CASSLRTSGGGADTQYF

V: TRBV27
size: .
J: TRBJ1-2
D: .
DNA: TGTGCCAGCAGGCCGGGGGGCCTATATGGCTACACCTTC
CDR3: CASRPGGLYGYTF

V: TRBV7-9
size: .
J: TRBJ2-5
D: .
DNA: TGTGCCAGCAGCTTACAGCAAGAGACCCAGTACTTC
CDR3: CASSLQQETQYF

V: TRBV7-9
size: few
J: TRBJ1-2
D: .
DNA: TGTGCCAGCAGCTCGGACACCCCGGCCTATGGCTACACCTTC
CDR3: CASSSDTPAYGYTF

V: TRBV30
size: many
J: TRBJ2-2
D: .
DNA: TGTGCCTGGAGTGTAGTAAGCACCGGGGAGCTGTTTTTT
CDR3: CAWSVVSTGELFF

V: TRBV7-8
size: few
J: TRBJ2-3
D: TRBD2
DNA: TGTGCCAGCAGCATTAGCGGGGCAGATACGCAGTATTTT
CDR3: CASSISGADTQYF

V: TRBV6-1
size: .
J: TRBJ1-1
D: .
DNA: TGTGCCAGCAGTGGAGTGACGGGGACTGAAGCTTTCTTT
CDR3: CASSGVTGTEAFF

V: TRBV28
size: few
J: TRBJ2-2
D: .
DNA: TGTGCCAGCAGTTCTCCTCCCCCTTGGTCGGTCTCAGGGAACACCGGGGAGCTGTTTTTT
CDR3: CASSSPPPWSVSGNTGELFF

V: TRBV12-3/TRBV12-4
size: .
J: TRBJ1-2
D: .
DNA: TGTGCCAGCACCGCGACAGGCTCGTTCGGAGGCTACACCTTC
CDR3: CASTATGSFGGYTF

V: TRBV7-9
size: few
J: TRBJ2-3
D: .
DNA: TGTGCCAGCAGCACCACATCAGGTCAGCTCATTCATACGCAGTATTTT
CDR3: CASSTTSGQLIHTQYF

V: TRBV7-2
size: few
J: TRBJ1-1
D: .
DNA: TGTGCCAGCAGCTTAGAACGGGGCGGGGTCCCTGAAGCTTTCTTT
CDR3: CASSLERGGVPEAFF

V: TRBV6-2/TRBV6-3
size: .
J: TRBJ2-2
D: .
DNA: TGTGCCAGCAGTTTCAACGGGGAGCTGTTTTTT
CDR3: CASSFNGELFF

V: TRBV20-1
size: many
J: TRBJ1-3
D: .
DNA: TGCAGTGCTACACAGGGTTCGGGAAACACCATATATTTT
CDR3: CSATQGSGNTIYF

V: TRBV5-1
size: .
J: TRBJ2-3
D: .
DNA: TGCGCCAGCAGCTTTACACAGCCGAACACAGATACGCAGTATTTT
CDR3: CASSFTQPNTDTQYF

V: TRBV29-1
size: few
J: TRBJ1-5
D: .
DNA: TGCAGCGCAGCCGGGCCGAACGAACTGCAGCATTTT
CDR3: CSAAGPNELQHF

V: TRBV7-2
size: .
J: TRBJ1-2
D: .
DNA: TGTGCCAGCACCTCCTATGGAGGAGGGGATGGCTACACCTTC
CDR3: CASTSYGGGDGYTF

V: TRBV7-9
size: few
J: TRBJ2-7
D: .
DNA: TGTGCCAGCAGCCAGGAGGGGGGGAGTAGTGCGCAGTACTTC
CDR3: CASSQEGGSSAQYF

V: TRBV21-1
size: few
J: TRBJ2-3
D: .
DNA: TGTGCCACACAGACGGTAAACAGCACAGATACGCAGTATTTT
CDR3: CATQTVNSTDTQYF

V: TRBV12-3/TRBV12-4
size: .
J: TRBJ2-1
D: TRBD2
DNA: TGTGCCAGCAGTTTCCTGGGACTAGCGGGGAATGAGCAGTTCTTC
CDR3: CASSFLGLAGNEQFF

V: TRBV7-8
size: few
J: TRBJ2-2
D: .
DNA: TGTGCCAGCAGCTTAGGGGGGACACTAACCGGGGAGCTGTTTTTT
CDR3: CASSLGGTLTGELFF

V: TRBV20-1
size: few
J: TRBJ2-3
D: .
DNA: TGCAGTGCGCCAAAACAGGGTCCCACAGATACGCAGTATTTT
CDR3: CSAPKQGPTDTQYF

V: TRBV5-1
size: few
J: TRBJ2-1
D: .
DNA: TGCGCCAGCAGCCCCCTCCGGTCAGGGACCTACAATGAGCAGTTCTTC
CDR3: CASSPLRSGTYNEQFF

V: TRBV7-9
size: .
J: TRBJ1-6
D: .
DNA: TGTGCCAGCAGCTTCGCAGCAGACACCTATAATTCACCCCTCCACTTT
CDR3: CASSFAADTYNSPLHF

V: TRBV5-1
size: few
J: TRBJ1-1
D: TRBD1
DNA: TGCGCCAGCAGCCAGGAACAGGGGAATCTTGGAGCTTTCTTT
CDR3: CASSQEQGNLGAFF

V: TRBV12-3/TRBV12-4
size: .
J: TRBJ2-1
D: .
DNA: TGTGCCAGCAGTTTACGGGGGAGTGAGCAGTTCTTC
CDR3: CASSLRGSEQFF

V: TRBV3-1
size: few
J: TRBJ1-2
D: .
DNA: TGTGCCAGCAGCCAGGATCGGACAGCCTTCTATGGCTACACCTTC
CDR3: CASSQDRTAFYGYTF

V: TRBV5-6
size: few
J: TRBJ2-2
D: TRBD2
DNA: TGTGCCAGCAGCCCCTTGGCGGGGGGCCCCGGGGAGCTGTTTTTT
CDR3: CASSPLAGGPGELFF

V: TRBV29-1
size: few
J: TRBJ2-7
D: .
DNA: TGCAGCGTTACCGGAGAGGGGGGCTCCTACGAGCAGTACTTC
CDR3: CSVTGEGGSYEQYF

V: TRBV7-2
size: many
J: TRBJ1-1
D: TRBD1
DNA: TGTGCCAGCAGCTTCTCAGGGGGCGCAACTGAAGCTTTCTTT
CDR3: CASSFSGGATEAFF

V: TRBV3-1
size: .
J: TRBJ2-3
D: .
DNA: TGTGCCAGCGGCGCTAGCACCCCAGATACGCAGTATTTT
CDR3: CASGASTPDTQYF